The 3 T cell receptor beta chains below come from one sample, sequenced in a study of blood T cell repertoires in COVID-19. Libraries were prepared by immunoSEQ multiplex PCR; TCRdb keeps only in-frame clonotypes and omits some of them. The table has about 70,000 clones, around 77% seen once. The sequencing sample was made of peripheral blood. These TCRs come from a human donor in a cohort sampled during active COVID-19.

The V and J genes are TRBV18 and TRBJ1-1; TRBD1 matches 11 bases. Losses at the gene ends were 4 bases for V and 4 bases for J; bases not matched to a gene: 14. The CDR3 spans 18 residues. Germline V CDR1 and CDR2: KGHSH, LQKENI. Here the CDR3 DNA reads TGTGCCAGCTCACGTAATACCGGGACAGGGGGATGGATCACTGAAGCTTTCTTT. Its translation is CASSRNTGTGGWITEAFF. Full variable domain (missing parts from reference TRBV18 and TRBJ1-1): NAGVMQNPRHLVRRRGQEARLRCSPMKGHSHVYWYRQLPEEGLKFMVYLQKENIIDESGMPKERFSAEFPKEGPSILRIQQVVRGDSAAYFCASSRNTGTGGWITEAFFGQGTRLTVV.

CDR3 bases: TGTGCCAGCAGCGTTACAGGGGTTAGTGAAAAACTGTTTTTT. It specifies CASSVTGVSEKLFF. The chain has TRBV9 and TRBJ1-4; the match to TRBD1 covers 7 bases. This CDR3 has 14 residues. Germline lookup yields CDR1 SGDLS and CDR2 YYNGEE. Losses at the gene ends were 2 bases for V and 7 bases for J; bases not matched to a gene: 5.

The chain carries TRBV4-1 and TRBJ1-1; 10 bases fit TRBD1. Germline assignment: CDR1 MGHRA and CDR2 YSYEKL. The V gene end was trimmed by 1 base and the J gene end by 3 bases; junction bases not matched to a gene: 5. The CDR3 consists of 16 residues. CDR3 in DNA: TGCGCCAGCAGCCAAGGTGACAGGGGGCCGGACACTGAAGCTTTCTTT. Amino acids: CASSQGDRGPDTEAFF.